These 10 T cell receptor beta chains came from one sample sequenced in a study of T cells in localized non-small cell lung cancer. Profiled with immunoSEQ multiplex PCR; TCRdb holds only in-frame clones, not every one. The repertoire has approximately 60,000 clones, almost 90% of them found once; the top ten carry nearly 2%. Source: peripheral blood, taken before any cancer treatment. Every receptor here comes from a woman aged 40-69 years with stage I lung adenocarcinoma.

The chain uses TRBV28 and TRBJ2-7; maybe TRBD2 (6 bases). Trimming pared 4 bases from V and 0 bases from J, leaving 13 bases between. Germline V CDR1 and CDR2: MDHEN, SYDVKM. The length of the CDR3 is 15 residues. The CDR3 sequence: CASSSGEPTSYEQYF. Written as DNA, the CDR3 is TGTGCCAGCAGTTCGGGGGAGCCTACCTCCTACGAGCAGTACTTC.

V and J are TRBV11-3 and TRBJ2-1; D not resolved. Trimming pared 5 bases from V and 7 bases from J, leaving 6 bases between. The CDR3 length is 11 residues. The germline V gene encodes CDR1 SGHNT and CDR2 YENEEA. Here the CDR3 DNA reads TGTGCCAGCAGCGTCGGTAATGAGCAGTTCTTC. It yields the protein CASSVGNEQFF.

The rearrangement links TRBV6-6 to TRBJ1-5; D unresolved. CDR3 length: 14 amino acids. Trimming removed 9 bases at V and 4 bases at J, with 16 bases between. Germline-derived CDR1 and CDR2 are MNHNY and SVGAGI (reference sequence). In nucleotides, the CDR3 is TGTGCCAGTAATTTCCGGGCCCCAAATCAGCCCCAGCATTTT. This translates into CASNFRAPNQPQHF.

The sample holds one count of this clone. This sequence joins TRBV29-1 and TRBJ2-7; TRBD1 might be the D (6 bases). Germline CDR1 and CDR2: SQVTM and ANQGSEA. The CDR3 sequence is 12 residues long. Deletions cut 6 bases from V and 3 bases from J, with 12 bases between. The CDR3 DNA is TGCAGCGTCAGAGGGACACTCTACGAGCAGTACTTC. Translated, it gives CSVRGTLYEQYF.

This clone appeared a single time. The V call is TRBV18, the J call TRBJ2-3, with 8 bases aligning to TRBD2. V was clipped by 2 bases and J by 7 bases; unmatched bases: 14. CDR1 KGHSH and CDR2 LQKENI come from the germline V gene. The CDR3 sequence is 17 residues long. The CDR3 reads CASSPSFTGGASNTQYF. DNA of the CDR3: TGTGCCAGCTCACCATCCTTTACCGGGGGGGCCTCGAATACGCAGTATTTT.

The chain carries TRBV28 and TRBJ1-2, with D unresolved. V lost 9 bases, J lost 4 bases, and 18 bases lay in between. Germline V gives CDR1 MDHEN, CDR2 SYDVKM. The length of the CDR3 is 14 residues. The CDR3 DNA reads as TGTGCCAGTGGCCCTACGGCGGCGGCCTATGGCTACACCTTC. It codes for CASGPTAAAYGYTF.

This clone was observed a handful of times. The CDR3 DNA reads TGTGCCAGCAGTGAGGATCTTAATTCACCCCTCCACTTT. Protein product: CASSEDLNSPLHF. The chain has TRBV6-6 and TRBJ1-6; no clear D gene. CDR3 size: 13 residues. Germline lookup yields CDR1 MNHNY and CDR2 SVGAGI (reference sequence). V was trimmed by 5 bases and J by 6 bases, leaving 8 bases between them.

The chain couples TRBV5-5 to TRBJ1-6; unclear D gene. The CDR3 sequence is 14 residues long. CDR1 SGHKS and CDR2 YYEKEE come from the germline V gene (reference sequence). V lost 1 base and J lost 7, with 9 bases in between. The chain's CDR3 is CASSLTSGNSPLHF. In DNA, the CDR3 is TGTGCCAGCAGCTTGACCTCGGGGAATTCACCCCTCCACTTT.

This rearrangement joins TRBV5-5 to TRBJ1-1, with 9 positions matching TRBD1. The length of the CDR3 is 15 residues. The germline V gene encodes CDR1 SGHKS and CDR2 YYEKEE (reference sequence). V shed 1 base and J 7 bases; nucleotides not matched to a gene: 8. The CDR3 reads CASSLSGTGSFEAFF. Here the CDR3 DNA reads TGTGCCAGCAGCTTGTCGGGGACAGGGAGCTTTGAAGCTTTCTTT.

The chain recombines TRBV12-5 with TRBJ1-4; D possibly corresponds to TRBD1 (5 bases). The germline CDR1 and CDR2 sequences are LGHNT and FRNRAP. The CDR3 consists of 14 residues. Trimming removed 6 bases from V and 3 bases from J, with 11 bases in between. The CDR3, as DNA: TGTGCTAGTGGCCCCGACAGAGCTAATGAAAAACTGTTTTTT. It specifies CASGPDRANEKLFF.